This T cell receptor beta chain was identified in a study of blood T cell repertoires in COVID-19. The wider study: Some COVID-19 samples were acute and others convalescent; all came from the United States, Italy and Spain. T cells, B-cell-depleted T cells, or PBMCs supplied cDNA or gDNA.

Authors' data handling: Amplification from reference gene primers served as the basis for estimated nucleated cell counts. The table came from immunoSEQ multiplex PCR; TCRdb's copy has only in-frame clones and leaves some out. V and J calls and clone size follow that table, whereas D and trimming were derived from the DNA. The data show about 140,000 clones, more than 75% seen once. Germline V gives CDR1 MDHEN, CDR2 SYDVKM. The CDR3 runs to 13 residues. The V gene end was trimmed by 9 bases and the J gene end by 5 bases; junction bases not matched to a gene: 4. The specimen was peripheral blood. The receptor was derived from a man in his 60s with acute or convalescent COVID-19. The rearrangement links TRBV28 to TRBJ2-2, with 9 positions matching TRBD2. In DNA, the CDR3 is TGTGCCAGTAGCGGGAGCTTGACCGGGGAGCTGTTTTTT. This translates into CASSGSLTGELFF.